The 31 T cell receptor beta chains below all came from one sample that was sequenced in a study of identical twins. MiXCR, run by TCRdb on the 5' RACE reads, gives a single entry per CDR3 protein. The table shows under 300,000 distinct CDR3 sequences, with around 15% occurring only once. The sample consisted of memory (CD45RO+) T cells sorted from blood. The receptor set was obtained from a woman between 18 and 29 years old in good health.

V gene TRBV4-3 combines with J gene TRBJ2-7; D perhaps matches TRBD2 (5 bases). This CDR3 comprises 16 residues. V shed 1 base and J shed 0 bases, with 13 bases lying between them. The germline V gene has CDR1 LGHNA and CDR2 YSLEER. CDR3 DNA sequence: TGCGCCAGCAGCCAAGTGGACTCCAGTCACTCCTACGAGCAGTACTTC. Its translation is CASSQVDSSHSYEQYF.

The CDR3 DNA follows: TGCAGTGCTAGCGGGAGCGATCAGCCCCAGCATTTT. Its protein product is CSASGSDQPQHF. The V and J genes are TRBV20-1 and TRBJ1-5; D call uncertain. Trimming shortened V by 3 bases and J by 5 bases, and 8 bases separated the two germline ends. This CDR3 contains 12 residues. Germline V gives CDR1 DFQATT, CDR2 SNEGSKA (reference sequence).

The chain is built from TRBV7-2 and TRBJ2-3, with D hard to call. The V end lost 3 bases, the J end lost 4 bases, and 11 bases lay between the germline ends. The CDR3 is 14 amino acids. CDR1 is SGHTA and CDR2 is FQGNSA in the germline V gene. The CDR3 DNA reads as TGTGCCAGCAGCTTCCTTCCGGGTCCAGATACGCAGTATTTT. As protein: CASSFLPGPDTQYF.

In this sample, this clonotype turned up many times. The chain uses TRBV5-1 and TRBJ2-7, with 12 bases identical to TRBD2. CDR3 length: 15 amino acids. V shed 3 bases and J 1 base; nucleotides not matched to a gene: 2. Germline V gene lookup returns CDR1 SGHRS and CDR2 YFSETQ. The CDR3 DNA reads TGCGCCAGCAGCTCTACTAGCGGGGGGTCCTACGAGCAGTACTTC. It encodes CASSSTSGGSYEQYF. Full variable domain (outside the CDR3, taken from reference TRBV5-1 and TRBJ2-7): KAGVTQTPRYLIKTRGQQVTLSCSPISGHRSVSWYQQTPGQGLQFLFEYFSETQRNKGNFPGRFSGRQFSNSRSEMNVSTLELGDSALYLCASSSTSGGSYEQYFGPGTRLTVT.

This clonotype has more than one count but fewer than ten. The chain recombines TRBV3-1 with TRBJ1-1; TRBD1 is a possible D gene (6 bases). The CDR3 has 14 residues. Germline CDR1 and CDR2: LGHDT and YNNKEL (reference sequence). V was cut by 4 bases and J by 4 bases, with 13 bases left in between. Here the CDR3 reads CASSPSGGGTEAFF. CDR3 DNA: TGTGCCAGCAGCCCATCTGGAGGGGGCACTGAAGCTTTCTTT.

The chain's CDR3 is CASKWSLWNYEQYF. CDR3 coding DNA: TGCGCCAGCAAATGGTCCTTGTGGAACTACGAGCAGTACTTC. This rearrangement joins TRBV10-2 to TRBJ2-7; D call uncertain. The germline V gene encodes CDR1 WSHSY and CDR2 SAAADI. CDR3 length: 14 amino acids. V was cut by 7 bases and J by 3 bases, with 16 bases left in between.

This clonotype was picked up a small number of times. The V call is TRBV11-2, the J call TRBJ2-3, with D uncertain. The V end lost 5 bases, the J end lost 2 bases, and 11 bases lay between the germline ends. This CDR3 is 14 amino acids long. Germline V gene lookup returns CDR1 SGHAT and CDR2 FQNNGV. CDR3: CASSTRSFTDTQYF. The CDR3 DNA sequence: TGTGCCAGCAGCACTCGATCCTTCACAGATACGCAGTATTTT.

The V gene is TRBV6-1, the J gene TRBJ1-5, with a tentative D call TRBD1 (6 bases). The CDR3 is made up of 13 amino acids. Germline values: CDR1 MNHNS, CDR2 SASEGT. V dropped 10 bases and J dropped 3 bases, with 13 bases sitting between them. This CDR3 reads CATGAEVNQPQHF. For the CDR3, the DNA is TGTGCCACGGGGGCGGAGGTCAATCAGCCCCAGCATTTT.

V gene TRBV20-1 combines with J gene TRBJ2-3, with 10 bases lining up with TRBD2. The CDR3 spans 17 residues. Germline lookup yields CDR1 DFQATT and CDR2 SNEGSKA (reference sequence). The V segment lost 3 bases and the J segment 0 bases; nucleotides outside the gene matches: 9. CDR3 residues: CSARLAGGPSSTDTQYF. CDR3 bases: TGCAGTGCTAGGTTAGCGGGGGGCCCCTCTAGCACAGATACGCAGTATTTT.

This chain uses TRBV10-2 with TRBJ2-5; 7 bases are shared with TRBD2. The CDR3 is 16 amino acids. CDR1 WSHSY and CDR2 SAAADI come from the germline V gene. With 2 bases clipped from V and 5 bases from J, the junction kept 11 bases outside the gene matches. For the CDR3, the DNA is TGCGCCAGCAGTGAGGGTGACGGGAGGCCCCAGGAGACCCAGTACTTC. Translating it yields CASSEGDGRPQETQYF.

In its sample, this clonotype was seen many times. V and J are TRBV20-1 and TRBJ1-1; 8 bases line up with TRBD1. Germline values: CDR1 DFQATT, CDR2 SNEGSKA (reference sequence). J was trimmed by 3 bases and V by 1 base; bases with no gene match: 1. The CDR3 is 13 amino acids. The CDR3 sequence: CSARGGQDTEAFF. CDR3 nucleotide sequence: TGCAGTGCTAGAGGGGGACAGGACACTGAAGCTTTCTTT.

This clonotype occurred a few times. The J gene is TRBJ2-1, the V gene TRBV6-4; TRBD2 matches 9 bases. The ends lost 4 bases at V and 5 bases at J; junction bases unmatched: 6. The CDR3 has 15 amino acids. Germline loops: CDR1 MRHNA, CDR2 SNTAGT. This CDR3 is CASSVAGGSHNEQFF. Here the CDR3 DNA reads TGTGCCAGCAGTGTGGCGGGAGGGTCTCACAATGAGCAGTTCTTC.

V gene TRBV5-1 combines with J gene TRBJ2-5; 9 bases are shared with TRBD1. The CDR3 consists of 15 residues. The germline V gene encodes CDR1 SGHRS and CDR2 YFSETQ. The trim removed 1 base at V and 4 bases at J, leaving 5 bases unmatched. The CDR3 bases are TGCGCCAGCAGCTTGTTGGGACAGGGTGGAGAGACCCAGTACTTC. Translated, it gives CASSLLGQGGETQYF.

The chain uses TRBV7-3 and TRBJ2-3; unclear D gene. The V end was cut by 3 bases, the J end by 2 bases, with 9 bases between. The germline gives CDR1 SGHTA, CDR2 FQGTGA. The CDR3 has 14 amino acids. The CDR3 is CASSFRAATDTQYF. The CDR3 DNA reads as TGTGCCAGCAGCTTCCGTGCGGCCACAGATACGCAGTATTTT.

This chain connects TRBV10-3 to TRBJ2-1; 11 nucleotides match TRBD1. The CDR3 consists of 15 residues. V trimming: 3 bases; J trimming: 9 bases; junction bases outside the gene matches: 7. Germline CDR1 is ENHRY and CDR2 is SYGVKD. The CDR3 spells CAISEGTGGPGEQFF. DNA of the CDR3: TGTGCCATCAGTGAAGGGACAGGGGGGCCAGGTGAGCAGTTCTTC.

This clonotype has at least ten counts. V usage is TRBV20-1 and J usage is TRBJ2-1, with D maybe TRBD2 (5 bases). The CDR3 spans 14 residues. Trimming removed 5 bases at V and 0 bases at J, with 11 bases between. CDR1 is DFQATT and CDR2 is SNEGSKA in the germline V gene (reference sequence). The DNA of the CDR3 is TGCAGTGCTTATAGCGCCAGCTCCTACAATGAGCAGTTCTTC. Protein product: CSAYSASSYNEQFF.

Worth noting for this clonotype: Just one base apart from a much larger clone, this may be a read error. This chain links TRBV4-2 with TRBJ2-5; TRBD2 aligns across 7 bases. Germline CDR1 is LGHNA and CDR2 is YNFKEQ. This CDR3 has 15 amino acids. J lost 7 bases, V lost 3 bases, and 11 bases had no gene match. CDR3 in amino acids: CASSQVAGVLWTQYF. The DNA of the CDR3 is TGTGCCAGCAGCCAGGTTGCGGGAGTGTTATGGACCCAGTACTTC.

The V and J genes are TRBV20-1 and TRBJ2-5; D may correspond to TRBD1 or TRBD2 (6 bases each). Germline CDR1 DFQATT, CDR2 SNEGSKA (reference sequence). The CDR3 extends over 14 amino acids. The V and J ends lost 5 bases and 5 bases respectively, with 18 bases between them. CDR3 nucleotide sequence: TGCAGTGCTCCGAGCCCGGGGGCGGGCGAGACCCAGTACTTC. Its translation: CSAPSPGAGETQYF.

V gene TRBV20-1 combines with J gene TRBJ2-5; 12 bases are a match to TRBD2. J was trimmed by 4 bases and V by 2 bases; bases with no gene match: 2. This CDR3 region has 14 residues. Germline CDR1 DFQATT, CDR2 SNEGSKA (reference sequence). The CDR3 DNA sequence: TGCAGTGCTAGATCACTAGCGGGAGGAGAGACCCAGTACTTC. It specifies CSARSLAGGETQYF.

The chain has TRBV24-1 and TRBJ1-5, with D uncertain. This CDR3 is built from 12 residues. The V end lost 4 bases, the J end lost 9 bases, and 9 bases lay between the germline ends. CDR1 and CDR2 from the germline V gene are KGHDR and SFDVKD. CDR3 DNA sequence: TGTGCCACCAGTGACGGGCCGGGGCCCCAGCATTTT. Translation gives CATSDGPGPQHF.

This clonotype was counted a few times. V and J are TRBV5-8 and TRBJ2-7, with D possibly being TRBD1 (7 bases). CDR3 length: 15 residues. V dropped 1 base and J dropped 3 bases, with 14 bases sitting between them. CDR1 SGHTS and CDR2 YDEGEE come from the germline V gene. DNA for the CDR3: TGTGCCAGCAGCTTGCCCACGGGGGACAGCTACGAGCAGTACTTC. It codes for CASSLPTGDSYEQYF.

This clonotype was seen a few times. The V gene is TRBV28, the J gene TRBJ1-1; 11 bases are a match to TRBD1. The junction had 8 bases not matched to a gene; V was cut back by 6 bases and J by 2 bases. Germline V gene sequence: CDR1 MDHEN, CDR2 SYDVKM. This CDR3 is built from 16 residues. The CDR3 sequence: CASSMDRGRINTEAFF. The CDR3 coding sequence is TGTGCCAGCAGCATGGACAGGGGGCGTATAAACACTGAAGCTTTCTTT.

The rearrangement joins TRBV9 to TRBJ2-1; either TRBD1 or TRBD2 may supply D (5 bases each). Germline CDR1 is SGDLS and CDR2 is YYNGEE. The length of the CDR3 is 13 residues. V was pared by 4 bases and J by 10 bases, with 15 bases between. The CDR3 DNA sequence: TGTGCCAGCAGCCTCGACGAGGGGCGGGAGCAGTTCTTC. Amino acids: CASSLDEGREQFF. The complete variable domain, with remaining parts taken from reference TRBV9 and TRBJ2-1, reads DSGVTQTPKHLITATGQRVTLRCSPRSGDLSVYWYQQSLDQGLQFLIQYYNGEERAKGNILERFSAQQFPDLHSELNLSSLELGDSALYFCASSLDEGREQFFGPGTRLTVL.

This chain uses TRBV19 with TRBJ1-5, with 7 nucleotides matching TRBD1. Germline V lookup: CDR1 LNHDA, CDR2 SQIVND (reference sequence). This CDR3 has 13 amino acids. The J segment lost 7 bases and the V segment lost 8 bases, leaving 8 bases of the junction unmatched. CDR3 loop: CASEDRRNQPQHF. The CDR3 DNA reads TGTGCCAGTGAGGACAGGAGAAACCAGCCCCAGCATTTT.

This clonotype was detected many times. This chain links TRBV15 with TRBJ2-5; D unclear. V was cut by 1 base and J by 3 bases, with 9 bases left in between. The CDR3 has 14 amino acids. CDR1 LNHNV and CDR2 YYDKDF come from the germline V gene (reference sequence). The CDR3 DNA reads TGTGCCACCAGCAGAGTTTGGCAAAAAGAGACCCAGTACTTC. This codes for CATSRVWQKETQYF.

This clonotype was counted at least ten times. The rearrangement joins TRBV19 to TRBJ2-7; D ambiguous. V shed 2 bases and J shed 2 bases, with 7 bases lying between them. The germline V gene has CDR1 LNHDA and CDR2 SQIVND (reference sequence). The length of the CDR3 is 13 residues. The CDR3 bases are TGTGCCAGTAGTATATCCAGAACCTACGAGCAGTACTTC. Protein product: CASSISRTYEQYF.

This clonotype was seen ten or more times. The chain combines TRBV7-8 with TRBJ2-3; 7 nucleotides align to TRBD1. V lost 5 bases to trimming and J lost 4 bases; unmatched junction nucleotides: 6. The CDR3 is 14 residues long. Germline-derived CDR1 and CDR2 are SGHVS and FQNEAQ. CDR3 nucleotide sequence: TGTGCCAGCAGCAGGGGGCGGACAGCAGATACGCAGTATTTT. It translates to CASSRGRTADTQYF.

This clonotype was seen more than once but under ten times. This sequence joins TRBV18 and TRBJ2-7; 9 nucleotides line up with TRBD1. Germline CDR1 reads KGHSH; CDR2 reads LQKENI. The ends lost 1 base at V and 5 bases at J; junction bases unmatched: 3. The CDR3 spans 14 residues. CDR3 bases: TGTGCCAGCTCACCACGGACAGGGGAGAACGAGCAGTACTTC. Protein: CASSPRTGENEQYF.

This clonotype was seen a few times. The chain joins TRBV6-1 to TRBJ2-7; 7 nucleotides match TRBD1. CDR1 is MNHNS, CDR2 SASEGT, per germline. The junction had 7 bases not matched to a gene; V was cut back by 5 bases and J by 3 bases. The CDR3 consists of 14 residues. In DNA form, the CDR3 reads TGTGCCAGCAGTATGCTCAGGGGGAGCTACGAGCAGTACTTC. This sequence encodes CASSMLRGSYEQYF.

This clonotype turned up a few times. The chain couples TRBV28 to TRBJ2-1; D possibly corresponds to TRBD1 (5 bases). CDR1 and CDR2 from the germline V gene are MDHEN and SYDVKM. This CDR3 region has 15 residues. V lost 7 bases and J lost 7, with 20 bases in between. Here the CDR3 reads CASISGGANWNEQFF. The CDR3 coding sequence is TGTGCCAGCATCTCGGGTGGGGCCAACTGGAATGAGCAGTTCTTC.

The gene calls are TRBV4-3 and TRBJ2-7, with D perhaps being TRBD1 or TRBD2 (7 bases each). Germline V CDR1 and CDR2: LGHNA, YSLEER. This CDR3 contains 17 residues. Trimming removed 4 bases at V and 0 bases at J, with 19 bases between. CDR3: CASSPRGGTVLSYEQYF. The CDR3, as DNA: TGCGCCAGCAGCCCCCGGGGAGGGACAGTTCTCTCCTACGAGCAGTACTTC.